This T cell receptor (beta chain) derives from a study of shared clonotypes between healthy human individuals (dated by TCRdb to 2020 to 2022). A note on the overall study: Two women and a few men aged 18 to 49 years were included in the cohort. Blood TCR repertoires of four to six healthy adults were deeply sequenced to estimate repertoire size and the extent of clonotype sharing between individuals. Between about 0.85 and 9.5 billion PBMCs per donor were obtained by leukapheresis. To increase sequencing depth and limit assay-specific biases, different laboratories used diverse techniques to prepare libraries and sequence TCR repertoires. Per donor, three plates each were used for CD4 naive and CD4 memory, two for CD8 naive, and one for CD8 memory. Summary of the overall study and its limitations: The genetic and exposure-history diversity represented was limited by the small number of donors. Larger estimated clonotype richness was generally found for naive subsets than for memory subsets. Even with the large sequencing depth, rarefaction of the sorted-subset datasets indicated that sequencing was incomplete. Sampling was restricted to blood, and TCR repertoires in tissue are likely to differ from TCR repertoires in blood. Pairwise subsampling led to the expectation that sequencing depth would affect the degree of clonotype sharing among donors. When four donors were compared, the shared fraction of clonotypes was about 5.5% for naive CD4, about 4% for naive CD8, 2.3% for memory CD4, and less than 0.5% for memory CD8. Clonotypes shared by all four sorted-subset donors showed higher generation probabilities than non-shared clonotypes.

The donors were healthy, HIV-negative adults who had no recently reported acute infections or vaccinations. Every donor was a Caucasian adult living in Nashville, Tennessee, USA. CD4+ T cells were enriched through magnetic negative selection, after which naive cells were positively selected on CD45RA and the remaining negative fraction served as the memory subset. Blood was obtained by leukapheresis, after which PBMCs were separated by Ficoll-Histopaque density gradient centrifugation and cryopreserved in liquid nitrogen vapor phase. Purity and quantity of every magnetically sorted T cell population were checked by analytical flow cytometry. Genomic DNA was isolated from each sorted fraction and quantified by UV absorbance on a Nanodrop 2000c. Regarding this clone: Its antigen remains unidentified. Its ends do not fully match the called genes, so a read error is possible.

Using the deep immunoSEQ assay, TCR CDR3 regions were amplified from genomic DNA by multiplex PCR. Genomic DNA extracted from each cell subset was distributed evenly over all wells of several immunoSEQ 96-well plates, and each plate served as one replicate. For sorted subsets, each replicate PCR was loaded with around 200 ng genomic DNA, equivalent to about 30,000 T cell genomes. Purified libraries were quantified with a Qubit 3.0 fluorometer, sized on a Bioanalyzer 2100, and re-quantified with the KAPA Library Quantification kit. A separate single-read 150-cycle Illumina NextSeq 550 flow cell was used to sequence each immunoSEQ 96-well plate. Turning to the authors' computational methods: Because the immunoSEQ output held only junctional sequences and lacked quality scores, the filtering could not match the filtering applied to full-length reads. To assign V/J genes and CDR3, sequences were annotated using PyIR, a Python wrapper for IgBLAST v1.9, with IMGT germline references. Reads were filtered out if the reads had weak V/J assignments (E-value above 1e-6), no CDR3, stop codons, out-of-frame junctions, or ambiguous translated residues. V3J clonotypes were defined by identical inferred V gene, J gene, and CDR3 amino acid sequence. Percentage overlap between repertoires was calculated by dividing the number of shared unique clonotypes by the size of the smaller repertoire. Three approaches were used to assess repertoire richness: RTK rarefaction, the Chao1 estimator, and Recon v2.1 estimates of unobserved clonotypes. Generation probabilities for all TCRbeta clonotypes obtained by the gDNA method from several donors were computed using OLGA. Here the immuneACCESS table is served through TCRdb, limited to in-frame sequences with V and J called. Missing clones are a known gap in these copies; in checked studies unresolved V genes cover under half, and the rest lacks a known reason. The D gene and trimming were derived from the DNA, and the V and J assignments and clone size from that table. The sample profile shows about a million clones; 70% to 80% of them were found once. The top ten constitute over 0.8% of the sample.

From its cysteine to its phenylalanine, the CDR3 spans 12 amino acids. CDR3 DNA only is kept here, 36 bases in frame from base 1. The CDR1 and CDR2 encoded by the germline V gene are SNHLY and FYNNEI. This receptor chain uses TRBV2 and TRBJ2-3, with the D gene call left open. Sequenced material: memory CD4+ T cells from PBMCs. The cell subset or site label of this sample denotes: CD45RA-negative fraction. This sequence was found in a man aged 18 to 30 in good health. Some clones in this sample may be carry-over from other donors' samples. The DNA is as follows: TGTGCCGGTGGGCTATCGGCAGAGACGCAGTATTTT. Translated, this gives CAGGLSAETQYF.